Each of the 16 T cell receptor beta chains below was sequenced from the same sample in a study of T cells expressing NK-cell markers. After re-calling the 5' RACE reads, TCRdb lists one entry per CDR3 protein, DNA absent. This sample's table has 500,000 to 700,000 distinct CDR3 sequences. Sequencing input: blood T cells: a sorted CD56 or NKG2C T cell subset, CD4+ or CD8+ T cells, or bulk PBMC T cells (not recorded which). All receptors derive from a young man in good health.

The V gene is TRBV7-6, the J gene TRBJ2-7; TCRdb outputs TRBD1, but without DNA this stays unchecked. CDR1 is SGHVS and CDR2 is FNYEAQ in the germline V gene. The CDR3 runs 15 residues. This CDR3 is CASSSGDRVSYEQYF.

The CDR3 reads CATETRSGNTIYF. The V call is TRBV19, the J call TRBJ1-3. CDR3 length: 13 amino acids. Per germline, CDR1 LNHDA and CDR2 SQIVND (reference sequence).

The genes are TRBV10-3 and TRBJ2-1; TCRdb indicates TRBD2, and absent DNA this call remains unverified. The CDR3 has 17 amino acids. CDR1 ENHRY and CDR2 SYGVKD come from the germline V gene. This CDR3 is CAISEKGLAGSYNEQFF.

V and J are TRBV28 and TRBJ1-1. The CDR3 is 16 amino acids. Germline V gives CDR1 MDHEN, CDR2 SYDVKM. The CDR3 sequence: CASSLQGLMGGTEAFF.

This sequence joins TRBV12-3 or TRBV12-4 and TRBJ2-5; TCRdb gives TRBD1 as the D gene, but with no DNA this cannot be confirmed. This CDR3 has 13 residues. CDR3 region: CASTLDPGETQYF.

The gene calls are TRBV29-1 and TRBJ2-2. Germline values: CDR1 SQVTM, CDR2 ANQGSEA. This CDR3 has 16 amino acids. This CDR3 is CSVEDRYGGSTGELFF.

This rearrangement joins TRBV10-3 to TRBJ2-4; TCRdb outputs TRBD1, but without DNA this stays unchecked. The V gene's germline CDR1 is ENHRY and CDR2 SYGVKD. This CDR3 spans 16 amino acids. The CDR3 sequence: CAISESTSGTKNIQYF.

The chain uses TRBV11-2 and TRBJ2-4; checking the TCRdb D call of TRBD2 is not possible without DNA. Germline V gene sequence: CDR1 SGHAT, CDR2 FQNNGV. The CDR3 loop spans 19 amino acids. The CDR3 reads CASSLGTGGLAGSGNIQYF.

This rearrangement joins TRBV6-2 or TRBV6-3 to TRBJ1-6; without DNA, the TCRdb call of TRBD1 cannot be checked. CDR1 is MNHEY, CDR2 SVGEGT, per germline. The CDR3 runs 14 residues. CDR3: CASRPTGTNSPLHF.

The J gene is TRBJ2-3, the V gene TRBV28; TCRdb returns TRBD1, unconfirmable since there is no DNA. From germline, CDR1 is MDHEN and CDR2 SYDVKM. The CDR3 sequence is 12 residues long. CDR3 amino acids: CASSLLPHTQYF. The variable domain in full, with the rest retrieved from reference TRBV28 and TRBJ2-3, is DVKVTQSSRYLVKRTGEKVFLECVQDMDHENMFWYRQDPGLGLRLIYFSYDVKMKEKGDIPEGYSVSREKKERFSLILESASTNQTSMYLCASSLLPHTQYFGPGTRLTVL.

The chain recombines TRBV3-1 with TRBJ2-1; the D call from TCRdb, TRBD1, cannot be confirmed without DNA. This CDR3 is built from 15 residues. Germline V lookup: CDR1 LGHDT, CDR2 YNNKEL (reference sequence). The CDR3 loop is CASSPPGTGGNEQFF.

V usage is TRBV7-8 and J usage is TRBJ2-7; TCRdb returns TRBD2, unconfirmable since there is no DNA. The CDR3 is 17 amino acids. The germline V gene encodes CDR1 SGHVS and CDR2 FQNEAQ. CDR3: CASSLRDSPGSSYEQYF.

This chain joins TRBV4-2 and TRBJ2-2; the TCRdb call, TRBD2, lacks DNA for checking. Germline assignment: CDR1 LGHNA and CDR2 YNFKEQ. This CDR3 has 17 residues. The CDR3 here is CASSQDELAGATGELFF.

The V gene is TRBV20-1, the J gene TRBJ2-1; TCRdb's D gene call, TRBD2, goes unchecked for lack of DNA. Germline V gene data show CDR1 as DFQATT and CDR2 as SNEGSKA (reference sequence). This CDR3 spans 15 amino acids. This CDR3 is CSARRTALSYNEQFF.

The chain links TRBV12-3 or TRBV12-4 to TRBJ1-5; TCRdb proposes TRBD1, but this gene call is untestable without DNA. The CDR3 sequence is 14 residues long. CDR3 residues: CASSWTEFNQPQHF.

The chain recombines TRBV6-5 with TRBJ2-3; TCRdb selects TRBD1, and the lack of DNA leaves this call unchecked. Germline V gives CDR1 MNHEY, CDR2 SVGAGI. This CDR3 comprises 17 residues. CDR3 sequence reads: CASSFPLVAGGTDTQYF.